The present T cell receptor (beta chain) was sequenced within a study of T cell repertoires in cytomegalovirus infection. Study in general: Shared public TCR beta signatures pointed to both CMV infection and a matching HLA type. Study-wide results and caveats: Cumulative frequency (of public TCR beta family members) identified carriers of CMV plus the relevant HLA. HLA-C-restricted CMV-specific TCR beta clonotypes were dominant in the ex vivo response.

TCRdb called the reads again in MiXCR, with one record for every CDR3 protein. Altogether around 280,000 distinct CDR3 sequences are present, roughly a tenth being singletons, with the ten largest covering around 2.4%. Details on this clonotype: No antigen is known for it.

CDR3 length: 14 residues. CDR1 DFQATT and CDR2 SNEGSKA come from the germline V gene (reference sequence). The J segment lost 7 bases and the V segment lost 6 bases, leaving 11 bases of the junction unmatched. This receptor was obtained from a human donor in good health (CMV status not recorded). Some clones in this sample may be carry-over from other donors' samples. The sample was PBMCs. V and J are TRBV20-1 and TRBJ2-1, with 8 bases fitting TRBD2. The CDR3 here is CSAPFGGARNEQFF. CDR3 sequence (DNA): TGCAGTGCCCCGTTCGGGGGGGCCAGAAATGAGCAGTTCTTC.